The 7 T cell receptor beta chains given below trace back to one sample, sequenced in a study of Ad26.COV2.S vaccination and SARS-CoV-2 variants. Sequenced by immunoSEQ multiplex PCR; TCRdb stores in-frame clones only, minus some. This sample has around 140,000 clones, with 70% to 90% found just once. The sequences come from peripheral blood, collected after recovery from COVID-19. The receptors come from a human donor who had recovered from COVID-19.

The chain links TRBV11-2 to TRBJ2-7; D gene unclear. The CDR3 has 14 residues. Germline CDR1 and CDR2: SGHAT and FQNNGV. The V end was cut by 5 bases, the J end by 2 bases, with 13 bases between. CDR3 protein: CASSPVDTPYEQYF. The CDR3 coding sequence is TGTGCCAGCAGCCCCGTCGACACACCCTACGAGCAGTACTTC.

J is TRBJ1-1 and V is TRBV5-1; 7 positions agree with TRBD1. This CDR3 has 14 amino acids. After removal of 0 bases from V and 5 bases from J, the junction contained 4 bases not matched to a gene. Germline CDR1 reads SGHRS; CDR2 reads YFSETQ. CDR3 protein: CASSLAQGGTEAFF. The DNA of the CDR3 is TGCGCCAGCAGCTTGGCGCAGGGGGGAACTGAAGCTTTCTTT.

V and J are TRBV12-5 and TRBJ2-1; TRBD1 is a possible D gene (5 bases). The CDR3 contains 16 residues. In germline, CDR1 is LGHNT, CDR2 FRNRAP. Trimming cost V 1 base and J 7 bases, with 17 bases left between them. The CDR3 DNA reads TGTGCTAGTGGTTTGGCCCGAACGACAGTGGGGAATGAGCAGTTCTTC. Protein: CASGLARTTVGNEQFF. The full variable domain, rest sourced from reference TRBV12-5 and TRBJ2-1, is DARVTQTPRHKVTEMGQEVTMRCQPILGHNTVFWYRQTMMQGLELLAYFRNRAPLDDSGMPKDRFSAEMPDATLATLKIQPSEPRDSAVYFCASGLARTTVGNEQFFGPGTRLTVL.

The CDR3 reads CASSYRQAETQYF. The CDR3 DNA reads TGTGCCAGCAGTTATCGTCAGGCGGAGACCCAGTACTTC. V and J are TRBV6-5 and TRBJ2-5, with unresolved D. CDR1 and CDR2 (germline): MNHEY, SVGAGI. The CDR3 is made up of 13 amino acids. V lost 3 bases to trimming and J lost 5 bases, with 10 bases between them.

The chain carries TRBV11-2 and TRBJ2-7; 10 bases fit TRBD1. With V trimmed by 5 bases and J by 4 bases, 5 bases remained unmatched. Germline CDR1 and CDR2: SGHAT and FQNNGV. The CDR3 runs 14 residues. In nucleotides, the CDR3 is TGTGCCAGCAGCACCGGGACAGGGGTTTACGAGCAGTACTTC. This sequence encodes CASSTGTGVYEQYF.

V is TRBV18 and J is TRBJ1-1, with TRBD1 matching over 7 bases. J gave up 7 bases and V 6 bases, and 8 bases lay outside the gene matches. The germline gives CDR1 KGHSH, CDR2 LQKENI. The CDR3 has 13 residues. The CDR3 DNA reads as TGTGCCAGCTCCCCGGGACAGACAGTTGAAGCTTTCTTT. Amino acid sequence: CASSPGQTVEAFF. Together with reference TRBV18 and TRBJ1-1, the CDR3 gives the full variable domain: NAGVMQNPRHLVRRRGQEARLRCSPMKGHSHVYWYRQLPEEGLKFMVYLQKENIIDESGMPKERFSAEFPKEGPSILRIQQVVRGDSAAYFCASSPGQTVEAFFGQGTRLTVV.

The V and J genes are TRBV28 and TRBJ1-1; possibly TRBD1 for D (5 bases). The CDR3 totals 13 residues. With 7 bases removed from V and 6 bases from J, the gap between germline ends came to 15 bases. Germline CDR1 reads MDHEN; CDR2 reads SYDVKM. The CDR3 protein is CASTWGGIPEAFF. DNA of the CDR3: TGTGCCAGCACCTGGGGGGGAATCCCTGAAGCTTTCTTT.